These T cell receptor beta chains were read from a single sample in a study of T cells in Graves' hyperthyroidism and ophthalmopathy. MiXCR, applied by TCRdb to the multiplex PCR reads, yields one record per CDR3 protein. This table has approximately 380,000 distinct CDR3 sequences, around 15% appearing once. Material for sequencing was blood. These receptors were collected from a man over 45 with Graves' ophthalmopathy. CDR3s include the opening cysteine and the closing phenylalanine or tryptophan. Size values are once, few and many counts, or a class for expanded clones, and some rows have none.

size	V	J	CDR3
many	TRBV28	TRBJ1-1	CASSLVRKAFF
.	TRBV5-4	TRBJ2-3	CASSLPHGGADTQYF
many	TRBV5-1	TRBJ2-1	CASTRSGSSYNEQFF
.	TRBV20-1	TRBJ2-2	CSAGSGRFAGELFF
many	TRBV27	TRBJ2-7	CASRPPQPTKQYF
many	TRBV7-6	TRBJ2-2	CASSPGGAGELFF
.	TRBV11-2	TRBJ1-6	CASSLDAFAGQNSPLHF
few	TRBV7-9	TRBJ2-1	CASSPVVGYNEQFF
few	TRBV27	TRBJ2-1	CASAQGRLNEQFF
many	TRBV28	TRBJ1-2	CASRQSKGGYTF
.	TRBV5-1	TRBJ2-7	CAISEDRGFYEQYF
many	TRBV3-1	TRBJ2-5	CASSQEILQETQYF
many	TRBV11-2	TRBJ1-1	CASSRTGIEAFF
many	TRBV27	TRBJ2-1	CASSSREWVAGVNEQFF
many	TRBV20-1	TRBJ1-2	CSVKPNFVSYGYTF
many	TRBV11-1	TRBJ1-2	CASSFLRGVGYTF
.	TRBV28	TRBJ1-6	CASSPPAGSYNSPLHF
many	TRBV2	TRBJ1-6	CASSEGRTYNSPLHF
.	TRBV6-1	TRBJ2-1	CASREAGGPSDEQFF
.	TRBV6-1	TRBJ1-2	CASSEALHTF
few	TRBV6-2/TRBV6-3	TRBJ2-1	CASSDGGSDYNEQFF
few	TRBV29-1	TRBJ2-7	CSVGLRDRSYEQYF
.	TRBV19	TRBJ2-1	CASSIGRSSYNEQFF
many	TRBV29-1	TRBJ1-1	CSVEPGQGRPGPEAFF
.	TRBV19	TRBJ1-3	CASSQKVTGSGNTIYF
many	TRBV30	TRBJ1-2	CAWAGVDYGYTF
few	TRBV7-9	TRBJ1-2	CASSYPFRDRKDYGYTF
many	TRBV9	TRBJ1-2	CASSAPSSGAAVGYTF
.	TRBV9	TRBJ1-6	CASSVGGDYNSPLHF
few	TRBV28	TRBJ2-4	CASSFDRPLGNIQYF
.	TRBV19	TRBJ2-2	CASSRGLAASNTGELFF
many	TRBV20-1	TRBJ2-3	CSARRQGTDTQYF
few	TRBV7-9	TRBJ2-4	CASSLVALKKGGNIQYF
.	TRBV28	TRBJ2-3	CASSTTSGTDTQYF
many	TRBV7-9	TRBJ2-2	CASSSTGLNTGELFF
many	TRBV12-3/TRBV12-4	TRBJ1-5	CARPGTPYSNQPQHF
few	TRBV7-9	TRBJ2-3	CASSSGGGPDTQYF
many	TRBV12-3/TRBV12-4	TRBJ2-7	CASSARPAAEQYF
many	TRBV6-1	TRBJ1-5	CASSNRGRSNQPQHF
many	TRBV12-3/TRBV12-4	TRBJ1-3	CASWDRISGNTIYF
many	TRBV28	TRBJ2-6	CASSRAGGAGANVLTF
few	TRBV29-1	TRBJ1-5	CSVGGTGGGQPQHF
few	TRBV19	TRBJ1-1	CASSMQGARGGEAFF
.	TRBV6-9	TRBJ2-1	CASSYTGLAGASEQFF
few	TRBV9	TRBJ2-1	CASTGRRESSYNEQFF
many	TRBV2	TRBJ2-3	CASRVAASTDTQYF
many	TRBV12-3/TRBV12-4	TRBJ2-7	CASSLQRAYEQYF
.	TRBV6-1	TRBJ2-2	CASRPLAGNTGELFF
many	TRBV20-1	TRBJ2-3	CSAGTGLADTQYF
many	TRBV7-9	TRBJ2-3	CASSPPGNTDTQYF
many	TRBV10-3	TRBJ2-2	CAISESIGGGRTDTGELFF
many	TRBV5-1	TRBJ1-1	CASSFVGAEAFF
.	TRBV19	TRBJ1-2	CASSARVHGYGYTF
few	TRBV27	TRBJ2-5	CASSSRLLAGAGETQYF